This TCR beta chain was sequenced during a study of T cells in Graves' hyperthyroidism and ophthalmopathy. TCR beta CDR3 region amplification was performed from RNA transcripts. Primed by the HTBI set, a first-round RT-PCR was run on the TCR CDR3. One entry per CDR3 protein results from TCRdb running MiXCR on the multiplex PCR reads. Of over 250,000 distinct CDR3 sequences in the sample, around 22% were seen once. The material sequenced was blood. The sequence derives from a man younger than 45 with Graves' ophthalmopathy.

The CDR3 coding sequence is TGTGCCAGCAGTTTACGTAGACAGGAGATCTATGGCTACACCTTC. This gives the protein CASSLRRQEIYGYTF. V and J are TRBV12-3 or TRBV12-4 and TRBJ1-2; a possible D gene is TRBD1 (6 bases). Trimming took off 2 bases at V and 4 bases at J, with 14 bases between the two ends. The CDR3 spans 15 residues.